Listed below are T cell receptor beta chains from one sample, sequenced in a study of Tregs in tolerant kidney transplant recipients. Here immunoSEQ multiplex PCR was the method, and the copy in TCRdb shows in-frame clones only, minus some. This sample has roughly 66,000 clones, with roughly 92% found just once. The material sequenced was CD8+ T cells from blood, taken before the transplant. These receptors were taken from a human donor who received a combined kidney and bone marrow transplant. Both conserved end residues are part of each CDR3.

V gene	J gene	CDR3 protein
TRBV6-6	TRBJ2-3	CASSTRDRGWTQYF
TRBV5-1	TRBJ1-4	CASSLSGGALANEKLFF
TRBV2	TRBJ2-7	CASSESGQQYEQYF
TRBV9	TRBJ2-7	CASSVDGTGVIYEQYF
TRBV27	TRBJ1-6	CASSFLGANSPLHF
TRBV19	TRBJ2-2	CASSILGGVTTGELFF
TRBV27	TRBJ1-1	CASRVQGWTEAFF
TRBV4-1	TRBJ1-1	CASSQVGDRRTEAFF
TRBV7-6	TRBJ1-3	CASSSIPEGPGNTIYF
TRBV7-3	TRBJ1-2	CASSLCRVTF
TRBV6-4	TRBJ2-1	CASSQLAGALYEQFF
TRBV5-4	TRBJ1-2	CASSLQGNYGYTF
TRBV2	TRBJ1-2	CASISSGYTF
TRBV7-2	TRBJ1-2	CASSLPRQDNYGYTF
TRBV5-1	TRBJ1-1	CASSSETGMDTEAFF
TRBV4-3	TRBJ2-7	CASSRQTSGSDEQYF
TRBV10-3	TRBJ1-2	CAIAAGLPGYTF
TRBV13	TRBJ2-1	CAGSPRGLAGDLNEQFF
TRBV5-1	TRBJ1-1	CASSLAGTNTEAFF
TRBV30	TRBJ2-7	CAWSVLAGYEQYF
TRBV27	TRBJ2-7	CASSTSQAQSYEQYF
TRBV7-9	TRBJ2-2	CASSSSETNTGELFF
TRBV2	TRBJ2-7	CASSDNISVYEQYF
TRBV5-6	TRBJ2-1	CASSPILAGGSYNEQFF
TRBV21-1	TRBJ1-2	CATLSGLLHHYGYTF
TRBV4-3	TRBJ1-2	CASSYARTGENYGYTF
TRBV6-6	TRBJ2-3	CASIPDSGGAEDTQYF
TRBV9	TRBJ2-3	CASTSGGAQSTDTQYF
TRBV28	TRBJ2-2	CASRPTEVSGELFF
TRBV5-4	TRBJ2-2	CASSLLQGRMYTGELFF
TRBV27	TRBJ2-3	CASSFSVSTDTQYF
TRBV6-5	TRBJ1-5	CASRGAFGNQPQHF
TRBV6-5	TRBJ2-7	CASSYAGVYEQYF
TRBV19	TRBJ1-1	CASSIWAGVNTEAFF
TRBV2	TRBJ2-1	CASTEPGLQYNEQFF
TRBV6-6	TRBJ2-5	CASSGDTKETQYF
TRBV27	TRBJ2-7	CASSPKISGRYYEQYF
TRBV7-8	TRBJ2-1	CASSPHRGDEQFF
TRBV5-6	TRBJ1-6	CASSPGQGRSPLHF
TRBV7-7	TRBJ2-3	CASSGTSGPPQYF